This T cell receptor beta chain was identified during a study of a mutant IDH1 vaccine in newly diagnosed glioma. Study-level information: In weeks 1, 3, 5, 7, 11, 15, 19 and 23, patients were vaccinated. Patients' prior therapy spanned radiotherapy, temozolomide, or both; most underwent both. The first vaccination came 4-6 weeks after radiotherapy alone, or with temozolomide cycles. Whole-study results and caveats: There were vaccine-induced immune responses in 85% to 95% of the patients.

Produced via immunoSEQ multiplex PCR; TCRdb's table is partial and in-frame only. The data show tens of thousands of clones, approximately 87% seen once. The CDR3 has 13 residues. Trimming removed 0 bases from V and 3 bases from J, with 6 bases in between. Germline V gene sequence: CDR1 SGHRS, CDR2 YFSETQ. Noted time point: week 23, last vaccination. What each vaccine dose contained was 300 ug of mutant IDH1 20-mer peptide, accompanied by topical imiquimod. Of note for this clone: Its target is not known.

This receptor was taken from a man aged 40-55 years with glioma. The J gene is TRBJ1-1, the V gene TRBV5-1; D not certain. Here the sequenced sample was PBMCs, taken from a glioma patient whose treatment included an IDH1 peptide vaccine. CDR3 coding DNA: TGCGCCAGCAGCTTGGGGCGGTACACTGAAGCTTTCTTT. Its protein is CASSLGRYTEAFF.